This is a list of T cell receptor beta chains from one sample in a study of T cells in Graves' hyperthyroidism and ophthalmopathy. One entry per CDR3 protein, called by TCRdb with MiXCR from the multiplex PCR reads. The table includes about 640,000 distinct CDR3 sequences, less than 25% detected once. The source material was blood. Source of these receptors: a man aged 25 to 40 with Graves' ophthalmopathy. CDR3s include the opening cysteine and the closing phenylalanine or tryptophan. Each record gives: V gene, D gene, J gene, clone size, CDR3 protein, CDR3 DNA. A D gene is named only where the DNA matches it firmly. The size entry is marked missing in some rows and otherwise reads once, few, many or a size class.

V: TRBV19
D: NA
J: TRBJ2-2
size: NA
CDR3: CASRINSNTGELFF
DNA: TGTGCCAGTAGAATCAACTCGAACACCGGGGAGCTGTTTTTT

V: TRBV2
D: NA
J: TRBJ2-7
size: NA
CDR3: CARTLRDIDEQYF
DNA: TGTGCCAGGACACTCCGGGACATCGACGAGCAGTACTTC

V: TRBV20-1
D: TRBD2
J: TRBJ2-1
size: many
CDR3: CSTGRAGYNEQFF
DNA: TGCAGCACCGGGAGGGCGGGATACAATGAGCAGTTCTTC

V: TRBV7-3
D: TRBD2
J: TRBJ2-1
size: NA
CDR3: CASSVGTSGGRYNEQFF
DNA: TGTGCCAGCAGCGTCGGGACTAGCGGGGGTAGATACAATGAGCAGTTCTTC

V: TRBV18
D: NA
J: TRBJ1-2
size: many
CDR3: CASSSGPELRYTF
DNA: TGTGCCAGCTCCTCGGGACCGGAATTACGCTACACCTTC

V: TRBV20-1
D: NA
J: TRBJ1-2
size: few
CDR3: CSSWGAPGHGYTF
DNA: TGCAGTTCGTGGGGGGCCCCCGGGCATGGCTACACCTTC

V: TRBV7-6
D: NA
J: TRBJ2-7
size: once
CDR3: CASSPRRGPQAHEQYF
DNA: TGTGCCAGCAGCCCTCGTAGGGGACCGCAGGCCCACGAGCAGTACTTC

V: TRBV9
D: TRBD2
J: TRBJ2-1
size: few
CDR3: CASSVAGAAHNEQFF
DNA: TGTGCCAGCAGCGTTGCGGGAGCCGCCCACAATGAGCAGTTCTTC

V: TRBV3-1
D: NA
J: TRBJ2-7
size: NA
CDR3: CASSQRGAGGRKQYF
DNA: TGTGCCAGCAGCCAAAGGGGCGCGGGTGGCCGAAAGCAGTACTTC

V: TRBV20-1
D: NA
J: TRBJ1-5
size: many
CDR3: CSARDDSRTNQPQHF
DNA: TGCAGTGCTAGAGATGACTCCAGAACCAATCAGCCCCAGCATTTT

V: TRBV5-5
D: TRBD1
J: TRBJ2-7
size: NA
CDR3: CASTSTGGSYEQYF
DNA: TGTGCCAGCACCTCGACAGGGGGCTCCTACGAGCAGTACTTC

V: TRBV27
D: TRBD1
J: TRBJ1-1
size: NA
CDR3: CASSFGTGGEAFF
DNA: TGTGCCAGCAGTTTTGGGACAGGGGGTGAAGCTTTCTTT

V: TRBV28
D: NA
J: TRBJ2-3
size: NA
CDR3: CASGFSGTSTDTQYF
DNA: TGTGCCAGCGGTTTTTCGGGAACAAGCACAGATACGCAGTATTTT

V: TRBV4-1
D: TRBD1
J: TRBJ2-3
size: NA
CDR3: CASSQVGQGRDTDTQYF
DNA: TGCGCCAGCAGCCAAGTCGGACAGGGTAGGGACACAGATACGCAGTATTTT

V: TRBV4-2
D: NA
J: TRBJ1-1
size: NA
CDR3: CASSQGEGQLTEAFF
DNA: TGTGCCAGCAGCCAAGGTGAGGGGCAGCTCACTGAAGCTTTCTTT

V: TRBV27
D: NA
J: TRBJ1-5
size: many
CDR3: CASSSTGTGQPQHF
DNA: TGTGCCAGCAGTTCGACAGGAACGGGTCAGCCCCAGCATTTT

V: TRBV28
D: NA
J: TRBJ2-7
size: NA
CDR3: CASSLGGARYEQYF
DNA: TGTGCCAGCAGTCTCGGTGGGGCTCGATACGAGCAGTACTTC

V: TRBV28
D: NA
J: TRBJ2-3
size: many
CDR3: CASSPSLGAYPSTDTQYF
DNA: TGTGCCAGCAGTCCGTCACTCGGGGCGTACCCTAGCACAGATACGCAGTATTTT

V: TRBV7-2
D: TRBD2
J: TRBJ2-1
size: NA
CDR3: CASSYWDYTYNEQFF
DNA: TGTGCCAGCAGCTACTGGGACTACACCTACAATGAGCAGTTCTTC

V: TRBV3-1
D: NA
J: TRBJ1-3
size: few
CDR3: CASSFEPSSGNTIYF
DNA: TGTGCCAGCAGCTTTGAACCGAGCTCTGGAAACACCATATATTTT

V: TRBV5-1
D: TRBD1
J: TRBJ1-1
size: many
CDR3: CASSLGADRVNTEAFF
DNA: TGCGCCAGCAGCTTGGGGGCAGACAGGGTGAACACTGAAGCTTTCTTT

V: TRBV4-2
D: NA
J: TRBJ2-3
size: NA
CDR3: CASSQESHAATDTQYF
DNA: TGTGCCAGCAGCCAAGAGAGCCATGCGGCCACAGATACGCAGTATTTT

V: TRBV6-1
D: NA
J: TRBJ2-2
size: NA
CDR3: CASSYLADLNTGELFF
DNA: TGTGCCAGCAGTTATTTAGCGGATTTAAACACCGGGGAGCTGTTTTTT

V: TRBV27
D: TRBD2
J: TRBJ2-7
size: few
CDR3: CASSSTSGSGEQYF
DNA: TGTGCCAGCAGTTCAACTAGCGGGAGTGGCGAGCAGTACTTC

V: TRBV2
D: NA
J: TRBJ1-2
size: few
CDR3: CASSEILGANYGYTF
DNA: TGTGCCAGCAGTGAGATATTGGGAGCTAACTATGGCTACACCTTC

V: TRBV29-1
D: TRBD1
J: TRBJ2-1
size: few
CDR3: CSVSKDRTSSYNEQFF
DNA: TGCAGCGTCTCGAAGGACAGGACGAGCTCCTACAATGAGCAGTTCTTC

V: TRBV6-2/TRBV6-3
D: NA
J: TRBJ1-5
size: NA
CDR3: CASSYGTARPQHF
DNA: TGTGCCAGCAGTTACGGCACCGCCCGGCCCCAGCATTTT

V: TRBV19
D: NA
J: TRBJ2-1
size: NA
CDR3: CASSIDLANEQFF
DNA: TGTGCCAGTAGTATAGATCTAGCGAATGAGCAGTTCTTC

V: TRBV5-1
D: TRBD1
J: TRBJ2-7
size: many
CDR3: CASSLNRGIYEQYF
DNA: TGCGCCAGCAGCCTGAACAGGGGGATCTACGAGCAGTACTTC

V: TRBV11-2
D: NA
J: TRBJ1-1
size: many
CDR3: CASSGQRGFHTEAFF
DNA: TGTGCCAGCAGCGGTCAGAGGGGTTTCCACACTGAAGCTTTCTTT

V: TRBV2
D: NA
J: TRBJ2-3
size: many
CDR3: CASSGGLTDTQYF
DNA: TGTGCCAGCAGCGGTGGACTAACAGATACGCAGTATTTT

V: TRBV7-9
D: TRBD1
J: TRBJ2-1
size: NA
CDR3: CASSQIGTVGGQGSYNEQFF
DNA: TGTGCCAGCAGCCAAATTGGGACAGTGGGTGGACAAGGCTCCTACAATGAGCAGTTCTTC

V: TRBV27
D: TRBD1
J: TRBJ2-2
size: once
CDR3: CASSLRTGATGELFF
DNA: TGTGCCAGCAGTTTGAGGACAGGGGCCACCGGGGAGCTGTTTTTT

V: TRBV3-1
D: NA
J: TRBJ2-3
size: many
CDR3: CASSPGPADTQYF
DNA: TGTGCCAGCAGCCCTGGACCGGCAGATACGCAGTATTTT

V: TRBV6-1
D: NA
J: TRBJ1-1
size: many
CDR3: CASSLQPGNTEAFF
DNA: TGTGCCAGCAGTTTACAGCCTGGGAACACTGAAGCTTTCTTT

V: TRBV19
D: NA
J: TRBJ2-3
size: once
CDR3: CASTGVADTQYF
DNA: TGTGCCAGTACAGGAGTGGCAGATACGCAGTATTTT

V: TRBV20-1
D: NA
J: TRBJ2-7
size: NA
CDR3: CSAEPTENSYEQYF
DNA: TGCAGTGCGGAACCGACAGAAAACTCCTACGAGCAGTACTTC

V: TRBV5-1
D: NA
J: TRBJ2-3
size: many
CDR3: CASRRGTSSTDTQYF
DNA: TGCGCCAGCAGAAGGGGTACTTCTAGCACAGATACGCAGTATTTT

V: TRBV20-1
D: NA
J: TRBJ2-7
size: NA
CDR3: CSARVTRGVPYEQYF
DNA: TGCAGTGCTAGAGTGACGCGGGGAGTGCCCTACGAGCAGTACTTC

V: TRBV7-9
D: TRBD2
J: TRBJ2-3
size: NA
CDR3: CASSPKGGTRSHTQYF
DNA: TGTGCCAGCAGCCCCAAGGGAGGGACTAGGTCACATACGCAGTATTTT

V: TRBV28
D: TRBD1
J: TRBJ2-1
size: NA
CDR3: CASSGQGYHNEQFF
DNA: TGTGCCAGCAGTGGACAGGGCTACCACAATGAGCAGTTCTTC

V: TRBV7-9
D: TRBD1
J: TRBJ1-1
size: NA
CDR3: CASSSSGTGVF
DNA: TGTGCCAGCAGCTCCTCCGGGACAGGGGTCTTT

V: TRBV15
D: TRBD1
J: TRBJ1-5
size: NA
CDR3: CATSRRDRGQPQHF
DNA: TGTGCCACCAGCAGAAGGGACAGAGGACAGCCCCAGCATTTT

V: TRBV6-1
D: NA
J: TRBJ1-4
size: few
CDR3: CASAGGGGHEKLFF
DNA: TGTGCCAGCGCCGGGGGGGGCGGGCATGAAAAACTGTTTTTT

V: TRBV20-1
D: NA
J: TRBJ2-5
size: many
CDR3: CSARAHTFRETQYF
DNA: TGCAGTGCTAGAGCTCATACCTTTCGAGAGACCCAGTACTTC

V: TRBV11-1
D: TRBD1
J: TRBJ2-3
size: few
CDR3: CASSLDPGQTTDTQYF
DNA: TGTGCCAGCAGCTTAGACCCGGGACAGACCACAGATACGCAGTATTTT

V: TRBV20-1
D: TRBD2
J: TRBJ2-3
size: NA
CDR3: CSAPGLAGAGDTQYF
DNA: TGCAGTGCTCCAGGACTAGCGGGAGCGGGAGATACGCAGTATTTT

V: TRBV12-3/TRBV12-4
D: NA
J: TRBJ2-3
size: NA
CDR3: CASAEDTQYF
DNA: TGTGCCAGTGCTGAGGATACGCAGTATTTT

V: TRBV11-2
D: TRBD2
J: TRBJ2-2
size: many
CDR3: CASSFEAGVSTGELFF
DNA: TGTGCCAGCAGCTTTGAGGCGGGAGTGAGCACCGGGGAGCTGTTTTTT

V: TRBV10-3
D: NA
J: TRBJ2-7
size: few
CDR3: CAIRGSYEQYF
DNA: TGTGCCATCAGGGGCTCCTACGAGCAGTACTTC

V: TRBV5-1
D: NA
J: TRBJ2-7
size: NA
CDR3: CASSRDTRGEQYF
DNA: TGCGCCAGCAGCAGGGACACGAGGGGCGAGCAGTACTTC

V: TRBV12-3/TRBV12-4
D: TRBD2
J: TRBJ2-7
size: NA
CDR3: CASTPAGGLPGRQYF
DNA: TGTGCCAGCACCCCTGCGGGGGGACTGCCTGGCCGGCAGTACTTC

V: TRBV6-1
D: TRBD2
J: TRBJ2-2
size: few
CDR3: CASSPLAGAPNTGELFF
DNA: TGTGCCAGCAGTCCCTTGGCGGGAGCCCCGAACACCGGGGAGCTGTTTTTT

V: TRBV20-1
D: NA
J: TRBJ2-3
size: few
CDR3: CSAPPLGASTDTQYF
DNA: TGCAGTGCTCCACCCCTAGGAGCGAGCACAGATACGCAGTATTTT